A selection of T cell receptor beta chains follows, all from one sample in a study of cytomegalovirus exposure and HLA in healthy donors. Generated by immunoSEQ multiplex PCR, the TCRdb table keeps only in-frame clones and is missing some. Of fewer than 200,000 clones in the sample, around 85% were seen once. Sequencing was done on a sample of PBMCs. The receptors stem from a human donor in good health. Both conserved end residues are part of each CDR3. The order of the fields is clone size, J gene, V gene, D gene, CDR3 protein, CDR3 DNA. D genes are given only for firm matches. Size tells how often a clone was seen (once, few, many) or the class of an expanded clone, and some rows leave it out.

. TRBJ1-1 TRBV4-1 . CASSYFAGTQVSNTEAFF TGCGCCAGCAGCTATTTCGCCGGGACACAAGTTTCGAACACTGAAGCTTTCTTT
. TRBJ1-1 TRBV5-6 . CASSLVLQGGTEAFF TGTGCCAGCAGCTTGGTACTACAGGGTGGCACTGAAGCTTTCTTT
. TRBJ2-3 TRBV6-5 TRBD2 CASKFSGGARDTQYF TGTGCCAGCAAGTTTAGCGGGGGGGCCAGAGATACGCAGTATTTT
once TRBJ2-5 TRBV27 TRBD1 CASSLFRTGGWETQYF TGTGCCAGCAGTTTATTCAGGACAGGGGGTTGGGAGACCCAGTACTTC
. TRBJ2-1 TRBV7-2 TRBD1 CASSSDRGGYNEQFF TGTGCCAGCAGCTCCGACAGGGGGGGTTACAATGAGCAGTTCTTC
. TRBJ2-3 TRBV6-1 . CASSERTGRVSDTQYF TGTGCCAGCAGTGAACGGACAGGGAGGGTTTCAGATACGCAGTATTTT
. TRBJ2-3 TRBV7-2 TRBD2 CASSIPLAGGTDTQYF TGTGCCAGCAGCATCCCACTAGCGGGGGGCACAGATACGCAGTATTTT
. TRBJ2-1 TRBV4-1 TRBD2 CASSQPGLKVGEQFF TGCGCCAGCAGCCAACCGGGACTAAAGGTCGGTGAGCAGTTCTTC
once TRBJ2-7 TRBV29-1 . CSVMNREGNEQYF TGCAGCGTTATGAACAGGGAAGGGAACGAGCAGTACTTC
few TRBJ1-2 TRBV15 TRBD1 CATSSITGAGYGYTF TGTGCCACCAGCAGCATTACAGGGGCAGGCTATGGCTACACCTTC
. TRBJ2-3 TRBV5-6 TRBD2 CASSLALAGGTDTQYF TGTGCCAGCAGCTTGGCACTAGCGGGGGGGACAGATACGCAGTATTTT
. TRBJ1-1 TRBV2 . CASSEDRNTEAFF TGTGCCAGCAGTGAAGACAGAAACACTGAAGCTTTCTTT
once TRBJ2-3 TRBV7-9 TRBD1 CASINLPGQVTDTQYF TGTGCCAGCATCAATCTTCCGGGACAGGTCACAGATACGCAGTATTTT
. TRBJ1-2 TRBV19 TRBD1 CASSPGTGINYGYTF TGTGCCAGTAGTCCCGGGACAGGGATTAACTATGGCTACACCTTC
. TRBJ2-7 TRBV29-1 TRBD1 CSVQGLSYEQYF TGCAGCGTACAGGGGCTCTCCTACGAGCAGTACTTC
. TRBJ1-1 TRBV29-1 TRBD1 CSVESPGRGVNTEAFF TGCAGCGTTGAAAGTCCGGGCAGGGGGGTGAACACTGAAGCTTTCTTT
. TRBJ1-5 TRBV5-4 . CASSSDRSGNQPQHF TGTGCCAGCAGCTCTGACAGGTCGGGCAATCAGCCCCAGCATTTT
. TRBJ1-6 TRBV18 . CASSPGRTDSPLHF TGTGCCAGCTCTCCCGGGAGGACCGATTCACCCCTCCACTTT
. TRBJ1-1 TRBV7-2 . CASSPRGGVGPEAFF TGTGCCAGCAGCCCTCGAGGCGGGGTGGGTCCTGAAGCTTTCTTT
. TRBJ2-5 TRBV19 TRBD2 CASSIGRGGLGETQYF TGTGCCAGTAGTATTGGGCGGGGGGGCCTTGGAGAGACCCAGTACTTC
. TRBJ2-1 TRBV7-2 TRBD2 CASSPRTSSRSSYNEQFF TGTGCCAGCAGCCCTAGGACTAGCTCCCGGAGCTCCTACAATGAGCAGTTCTTC
. TRBJ2-1 TRBV9 . CASSVDSNEQFF TGTGCCAGCAGCGTTGACAGCAATGAGCAGTTCTTC
. TRBJ2-7 TRBV7-3 TRBD1 CASSLPRTGVDEQYF TGTGCCAGCAGCTTGCCCAGGACAGGGGTTGACGAGCAGTACTTC
. TRBJ2-5 TRBV19 . CASSIQGPQETQYF TGTGCCAGTAGTATACAGGGGCCACAAGAGACCCAGTACTTC
. TRBJ2-7 TRBV5-1 TRBD2 CASSLAGGSYEQYF TGCGCCAGCAGCTTGGCGGGGGGATCCTACGAGCAGTACTTC
. TRBJ2-1 TRBV27 TRBD2 CASSSGGEYNEQFF TGTGCCAGCAGTTCCGGGGGGGAGTACAATGAGCAGTTCTTC
. TRBJ2-3 TRBV10-3 TRBD2 CAISEALAGGQDTQYF TGTGCCATCAGTGAGGCCCTAGCGGGGGGACAAGATACGCAGTATTTT
. TRBJ1-6 TRBV4-1 . CASSYRSDNSPLHF TGCGCCAGCAGCTACCGGTCCGATAATTCACCCCTCCACTTT
. TRBJ2-3 TRBV4-2 TRBD2 CASSQRGTSGGEADTQYF TGTGCCAGCAGCCAGCGTGGGACTAGCGGGGGAGAGGCAGATACGCAGTATTTT
. TRBJ1-1 TRBV27 . CASSPGLSMNTEAFF TGTGCCAGCAGTCCGGGTTTGAGTATGAACACTGAAGCTTTCTTT
. TRBJ1-5 TRBV27 TRBD1 CASSGTGDQPQHF TGTGCCAGTAGCGGGACAGGGGATCAGCCCCAGCATTTT
. TRBJ2-3 TRBV4-3 TRBD2 CASSQARLAGGTDTQYF TGCGCCAGCAGCCAAGCCCGACTAGCGGGGGGCACAGATACGCAGTATTTT
. TRBJ2-7 TRBV9 . CASSVGDTFWEQYF TGTGCCAGCAGCGTAGGGGACACCTTTTGGGAGCAGTACTTC
. TRBJ2-3 TRBV5-4 TRBD1 CASSTLYRGMGTDTQYF TGTGCCAGCAGCACACTTTACAGGGGTATGGGCACAGATACGCAGTATTTT
. TRBJ2-5 TRBV7-9 . CASSLAGGKTQYF TGTGCCAGCAGCTTGGCCGGAGGGAAGACCCAGTACTTC
. TRBJ2-1 TRBV7-6 TRBD2 CASSLRGGAGVYNEQFF TGTGCCAGCAGCCTCCGCGGTGGTGCGGGGGTCTACAATGAGCAGTTCTTC
. TRBJ2-3 TRBV6-6 TRBD1 CASSYPGQGTTDTQYF TGTGCCAGCAGTTACCCCGGACAGGGGACCACAGATACGCAGTATTTT
once TRBJ1-1 TRBV5-6 . CASSYLAGPNKFMNTEAFF TGTGCCAGCAGTTATTTGGCGGGGCCGAATAAGTTCATGAACACTGAAGCTTTCTTT
. TRBJ2-3 TRBV4-1 . CASSQDYIGGGRTDTQYF TGCGCCAGCAGCCAAGATTACATCGGGGGAGGTAGGACAGATACGCAGTATTTT
. TRBJ2-7 TRBV2 . CASSELQGREQYF TGTGCCAGCAGTGAATTGCAGGGGCGGGAGCAGTACTTC
. TRBJ2-5 TRBV7-6 . CASSLLGGPETQYF TGTGCCAGCAGCTTATTGGGGGGTCCAGAGACCCAGTACTTC
. TRBJ2-3 TRBV4-3 TRBD1 CASSQDLGGMGMIDTQYF TGCGCCAGCAGCCAAGATCTAGGGGGCATGGGTATGATAGATACGCAGTATTTT
. TRBJ1-1 TRBV7-6 TRBD1 CASSLEQGKNTEAFF TGTGCCAGCAGCTTAGAACAGGGGAAGAACACTGAAGCTTTCTTT
. TRBJ2-7 TRBV19 . CASSITTYSSYEQYF TGTGCCAGTAGTATAACCACCTACAGCTCCTACGAGCAGTACTTC
. TRBJ2-2 TRBV7-6 . CASSSGTSNTGELFF TGTGCCAGCAGCTCCGGGACTTCGAACACCGGGGAGCTGTTTTTT
. TRBJ2-1 TRBV7-2 . CASSLDLGWGEFF TGTGCCAGCAGCTTAGATTTGGGGTGGGGCGAGTTCTTC
. TRBJ2-7 TRBV29-1 . CSVDATFYSYEQYF TGCAGCGTTGATGCCACATTTTACTCCTACGAGCAGTACTTC
. TRBJ1-1 TRBV7-2 . CASSSLRVTEAFF TGTGCCAGCAGCTCCCTCAGGGTCACTGAAGCTTTCTTT
. TRBJ2-1 TRBV7-9 . CASSLGTGNEQFF TGTGCCAGCAGCTTAGGTACAGGGAATGAGCAGTTCTTC
. TRBJ2-5 TRBV6-4 TRBD1 CASSDSDRGRKETQYF TGTGCCAGCAGTGACTCGGACAGGGGGCGAAAAGAGACCCAGTACTTC
once TRBJ2-1 TRBV5-4 TRBD2 CASSLIAGGARGSYNEQFF TGTGCCAGCAGCCTAATAGCGGGGGGTGCCCGCGGCTCCTACAATGAGCAGTTCTTC
. TRBJ1-2 TRBV9 TRBD1 CASSGHRGHNYGYTF TGTGCCAGCAGCGGGCACAGGGGGCACAACTATGGCTACACCTTC
. TRBJ2-7 TRBV27 TRBD2 CASSLTGGPYEQYF TGTGCCAGCAGTTTAACGGGGGGACCCTACGAGCAGTACTTC
few TRBJ2-1 TRBV7-9 TRBD2 CASSFSGGSNEQFF TGTGCCAGCAGCTTCAGCGGGGGATCGAATGAGCAGTTCTTC
. TRBJ2-5 TRBV6-5 . CASSQNPQGRHEYF TGTGCCAGCAGCCAGAACCCCCAGGGTCGTCACGAGTACTTC
. TRBJ2-5 TRBV6-5 . CASSYSAVQGTQYF TGTGCCAGCAGTTACTCGGCGGTTCAAGGGACCCAGTACTTC
. TRBJ2-7 TRBV11-2 TRBD1 CASSSTGGLYEQYF TGTGCCAGCAGCTCGACAGGGGGTTTATACGAGCAGTACTTC
. TRBJ2-7 TRBV19 . CASSAIRWYEQYF TGTGCCAGTAGTGCCATTCGGTGGTACGAGCAGTACTTC
. TRBJ1-1 TRBV6-5 TRBD1 CATLRGTGGTEAFF TGTGCCACTTTAAGGGGGACAGGCGGCACTGAAGCTTTCTTT
. TRBJ1-4 TRBV16 . CASSPGIGGDNEKLFF TGTGCCAGCAGCCCCGGGATCGGCGGGGATAATGAAAAACTGTTTTTT